This T cell receptor beta chain was documented in a study of shared clonotypes between healthy human individuals. As defined, naive CD8 cells were CD45RO-negative and positively selected for CCR7, with terminally differentiated effector memory CD45RA+ cells excluded. Donors included only healthy HIV-negative adults lacking recent acute infections or vaccinations. Each sample came from a Caucasian adult donor living in Nashville, Tennessee. Profiled with immunoSEQ multiplex PCR; TCRdb holds only in-frame clones, not every one. Here the sample spans some 2.1 million clones, around 95% being singletons. Trimming cost V 0 bases and J 3 bases, with 11 bases left between them. Germline loops: CDR1 ENHRY, CDR2 SYGVKD. CDR3 size: 15 residues.

Sequencing used naive CD8+ T cells from PBMCs. This chain joins TRBV10-3 and TRBJ1-2; D unclear. This receptor was identified in a man aged 18 to 29 in good health. Some clones in this sample may be carry-over from other donors' samples. In nucleotides, the CDR3 is TGTGCCATCAGTGAGTCGCAGGTAACGGACTATGGCTACACCTTC. Its protein is CAISESQVTDYGYTF.